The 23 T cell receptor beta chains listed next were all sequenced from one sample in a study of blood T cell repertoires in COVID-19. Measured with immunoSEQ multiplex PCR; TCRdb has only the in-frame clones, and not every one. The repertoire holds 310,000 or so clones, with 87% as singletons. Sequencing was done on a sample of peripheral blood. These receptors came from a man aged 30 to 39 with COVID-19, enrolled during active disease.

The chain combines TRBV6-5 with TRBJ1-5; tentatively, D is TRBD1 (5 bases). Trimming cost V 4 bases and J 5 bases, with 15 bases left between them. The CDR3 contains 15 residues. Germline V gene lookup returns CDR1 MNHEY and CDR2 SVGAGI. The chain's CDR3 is CASSSRHSGDQPQHF. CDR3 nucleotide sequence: TGTGCCAGCAGTTCCAGACATTCGGGGGATCAGCCCCAGCATTTT.

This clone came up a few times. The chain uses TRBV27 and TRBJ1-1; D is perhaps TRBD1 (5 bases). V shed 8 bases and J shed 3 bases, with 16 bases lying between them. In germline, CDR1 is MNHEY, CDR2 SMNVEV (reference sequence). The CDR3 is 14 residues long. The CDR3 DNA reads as TGTGCCAGCGCACACAGGTCCCCTTACACTGAAGCTTTCTTT. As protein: CASAHRSPYTEAFF.

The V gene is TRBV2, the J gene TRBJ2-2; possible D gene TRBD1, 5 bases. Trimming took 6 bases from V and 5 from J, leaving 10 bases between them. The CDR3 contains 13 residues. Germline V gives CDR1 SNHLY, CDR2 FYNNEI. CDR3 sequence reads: CASRFDSTGELFF. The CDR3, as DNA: TGTGCCAGCAGATTCGACAGTACCGGGGAGCTGTTTTTT.

The CDR3 sequence is CASSRQGTGNTIYF. The CDR3 nucleotides are TGTGCCAGCAGTAGACAGGGGACAGGAAACACCATATATTTT. The genes are TRBV6-5 and TRBJ1-3; 8 nucleotides line up with TRBD1. The CDR3 has 14 amino acids. Losses at the gene ends were 5 bases for V and 4 bases for J; bases not matched to a gene: 4. Per germline, CDR1 MNHEY and CDR2 SVGAGI.

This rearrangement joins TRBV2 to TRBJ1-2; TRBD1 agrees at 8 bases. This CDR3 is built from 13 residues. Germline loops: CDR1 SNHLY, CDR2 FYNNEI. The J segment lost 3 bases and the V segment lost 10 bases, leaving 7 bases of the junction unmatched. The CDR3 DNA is TGTGCCATCCCGGACAGGGAAGACTATGGCTACACCTTC. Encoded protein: CAIPDREDYGYTF.

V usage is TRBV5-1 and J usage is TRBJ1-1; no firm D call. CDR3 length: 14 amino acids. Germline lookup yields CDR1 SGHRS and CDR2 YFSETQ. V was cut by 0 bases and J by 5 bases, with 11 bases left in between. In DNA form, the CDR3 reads TGCGCCAGCAGCTTGGGGGCAGGAGGGACTGAAGCTTTCTTT. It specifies CASSLGAGGTEAFF.

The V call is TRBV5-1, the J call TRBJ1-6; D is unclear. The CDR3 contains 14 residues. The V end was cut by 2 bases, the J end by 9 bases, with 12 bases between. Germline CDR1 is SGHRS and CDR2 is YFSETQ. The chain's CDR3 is CASSLPSDFSPLHF. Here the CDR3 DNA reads TGCGCCAGCAGCTTACCCAGTGATTTTTCACCCCTCCACTTT.

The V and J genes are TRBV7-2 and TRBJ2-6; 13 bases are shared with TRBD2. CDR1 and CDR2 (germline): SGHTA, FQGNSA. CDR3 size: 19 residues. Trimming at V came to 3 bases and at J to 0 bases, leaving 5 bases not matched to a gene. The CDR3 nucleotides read TGTGCCAGCAGCTTCGGGACTAGCGGGGCCCTCTCTGGGGCCAACGTCCTGACTTTC. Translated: CASSFGTSGALSGANVLTF.

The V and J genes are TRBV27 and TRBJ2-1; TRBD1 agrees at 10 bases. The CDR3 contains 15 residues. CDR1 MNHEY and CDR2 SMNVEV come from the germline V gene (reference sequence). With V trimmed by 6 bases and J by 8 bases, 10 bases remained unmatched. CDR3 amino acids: CASRRQGAPRDEQFF. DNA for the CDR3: TGTGCCAGCAGGAGACAGGGGGCGCCTCGCGATGAGCAGTTCTTC.

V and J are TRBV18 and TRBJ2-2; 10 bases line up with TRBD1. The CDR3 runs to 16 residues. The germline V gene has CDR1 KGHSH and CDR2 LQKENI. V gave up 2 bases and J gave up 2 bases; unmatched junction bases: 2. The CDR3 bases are TGTGCCAGCTCACCAATGACAGGGGGCAACACCGGGGAGCTGTTTTTT. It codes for CASSPMTGGNTGELFF.

This CDR3 reads CASSPSVNTEAFF. The CDR3 DNA reads TGTGCCAGCAGCCCTTCAGTGAACACTGAAGCTTTCTTT. The chain links TRBV4-2 to TRBJ1-1; D not certain. Trimming left V 4 bases short and J 0 bases short, with 6 bases between. The CDR3 totals 13 residues. CDR1 and CDR2 from the germline V gene are LGHNA and YNFKEQ.

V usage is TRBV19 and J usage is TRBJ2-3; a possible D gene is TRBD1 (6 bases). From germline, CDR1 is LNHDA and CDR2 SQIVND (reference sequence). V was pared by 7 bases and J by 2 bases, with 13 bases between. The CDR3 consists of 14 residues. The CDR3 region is CASKVQGPTDTQYF. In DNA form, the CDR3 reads TGTGCCAGTAAAGTTCAGGGGCCCACAGATACGCAGTATTTT.

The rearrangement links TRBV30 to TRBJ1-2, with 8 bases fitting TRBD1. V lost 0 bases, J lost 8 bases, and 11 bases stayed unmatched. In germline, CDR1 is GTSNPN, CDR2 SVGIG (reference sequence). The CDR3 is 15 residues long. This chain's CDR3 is CAWSVVIQGAGGYTF. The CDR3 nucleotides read TGTGCCTGGAGTGTAGTAATTCAGGGGGCCGGGGGCTACACCTTC.

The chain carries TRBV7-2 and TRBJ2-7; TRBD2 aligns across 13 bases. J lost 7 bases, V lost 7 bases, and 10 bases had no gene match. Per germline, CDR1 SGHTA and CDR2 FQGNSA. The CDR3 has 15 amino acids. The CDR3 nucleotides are TGTGCCAGCATCGAACTAGCGGGAGGGCCGGGGGAGCAGTACTTC. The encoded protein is CASIELAGGPGEQYF.

As DNA, the CDR3 is TGTGCCAGCAGTCCCGGGACAGGGGGCTTTGACCGATTAAGCGAGCAGTACTTC. Translation gives CASSPGTGGFDRLSEQYF. The chain joins TRBV6-6 to TRBJ2-7, with 12 positions matching TRBD1. This CDR3 is built from 18 residues. Trimming took 5 bases from V and 6 from J; bases not matched to a gene: 17. Germline V gene lookup returns CDR1 MNHNY and CDR2 SVGAGI (reference sequence).

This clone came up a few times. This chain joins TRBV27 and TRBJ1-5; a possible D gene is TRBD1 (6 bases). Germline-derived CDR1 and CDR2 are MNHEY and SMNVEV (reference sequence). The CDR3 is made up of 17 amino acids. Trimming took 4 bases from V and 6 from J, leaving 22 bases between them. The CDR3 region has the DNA TGTGCCAGCAGTTCCCCCGACAGGCCGGTAAAAGGTCAGCCCCAGCATTTT. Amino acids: CASSSPDRPVKGQPQHF.

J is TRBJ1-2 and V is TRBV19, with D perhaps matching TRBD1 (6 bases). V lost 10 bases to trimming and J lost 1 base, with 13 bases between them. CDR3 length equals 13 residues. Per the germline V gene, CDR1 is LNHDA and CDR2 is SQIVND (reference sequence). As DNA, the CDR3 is TGTGCCACCCGGACAGACGGTAACTATGGCTACACCTTC. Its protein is CATRTDGNYGYTF.

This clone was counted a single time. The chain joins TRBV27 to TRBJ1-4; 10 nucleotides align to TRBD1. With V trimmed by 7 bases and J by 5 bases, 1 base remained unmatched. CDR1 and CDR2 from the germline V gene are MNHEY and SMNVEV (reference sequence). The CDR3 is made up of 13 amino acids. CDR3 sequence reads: CASMTGGNEKLFF. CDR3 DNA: TGTGCCAGCATGACAGGGGGCAATGAAAAACTGTTTTTT.

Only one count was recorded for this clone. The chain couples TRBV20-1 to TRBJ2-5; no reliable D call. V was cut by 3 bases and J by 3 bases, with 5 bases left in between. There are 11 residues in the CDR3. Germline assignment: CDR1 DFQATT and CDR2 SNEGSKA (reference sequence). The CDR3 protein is CSASVEETQYF. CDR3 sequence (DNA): TGCAGTGCTAGTGTAGAAGAGACCCAGTACTTC.

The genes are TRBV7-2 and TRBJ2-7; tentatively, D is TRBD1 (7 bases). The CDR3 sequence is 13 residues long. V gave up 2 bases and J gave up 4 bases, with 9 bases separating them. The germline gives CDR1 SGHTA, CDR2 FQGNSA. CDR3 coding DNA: TGTGCCAGCAGCTTATCAGGGGGGTACGAGCAGTACTTC. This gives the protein CASSLSGGYEQYF.

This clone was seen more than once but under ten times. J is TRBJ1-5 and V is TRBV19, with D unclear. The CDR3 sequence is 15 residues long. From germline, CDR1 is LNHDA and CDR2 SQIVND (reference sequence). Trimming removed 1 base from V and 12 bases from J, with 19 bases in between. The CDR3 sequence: CASSIGTHLDGLQHF. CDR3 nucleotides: TGTGCCAGTAGTATAGGGACTCATCTGGATGGGCTCCAGCATTTT.

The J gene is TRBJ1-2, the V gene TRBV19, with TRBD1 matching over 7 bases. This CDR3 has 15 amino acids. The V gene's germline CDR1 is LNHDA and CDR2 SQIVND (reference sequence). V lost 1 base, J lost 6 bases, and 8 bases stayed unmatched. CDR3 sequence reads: CASSIGARQGHGYTF. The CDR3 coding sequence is TGTGCCAGTAGTATAGGGGCACGACAGGGTCATGGCTACACCTTC. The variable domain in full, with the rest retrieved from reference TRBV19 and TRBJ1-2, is DGGITQSPKYLFRKEGQNVTLSCEQNLNHDAMYWYRQDPGQGLRLIYYSQIVNDFQKGDIAEGYSVSREKKESFPLTVTSAQKNPTAFYLCASSIGARQGHGYTFGSGTRLTVV.

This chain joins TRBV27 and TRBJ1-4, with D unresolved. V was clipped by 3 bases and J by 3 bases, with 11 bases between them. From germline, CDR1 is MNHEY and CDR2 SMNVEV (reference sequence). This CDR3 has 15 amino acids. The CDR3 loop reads CASSLAGSANEKLFF. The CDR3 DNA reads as TGTGCCAGCAGTTTGGCGGGTTCGGCTAATGAAAAACTGTTTTTT.